The rows below give T cell receptor beta chains drawn from one sample of a study of cytomegalovirus exposure and HLA in healthy donors. Profiling relied on immunoSEQ multiplex PCR, and the TCRdb table lists in-frame clones only, not all of them. The sample is made up of over 45,000 clones, and the top ten hold about 2.1% of it. Sequences were obtained from PBMCs. These receptors were collected from a woman aged 18-30 years in good health and CMV-seronegative. Each CDR3 is given with its conserved first and last residue. The D gene is left open where the match is weak.

j_gene	d_gene	v_gene	CDR3aa
TRBJ2-1	.	TRBV5-1	CASSIGQNNEQFF
TRBJ2-1	.	TRBV7-2	CASSPAGSPYNEQFF
TRBJ2-5	.	TRBV7-2	CASSFNRGEETQYF
TRBJ2-1	TRBD2	TRBV5-1	CASGASGGYNEQFF
TRBJ2-6	TRBD1	TRBV18	CASSPGTVNSGANVLTF
TRBJ2-7	.	TRBV7-9	CASSLAGGSYEQYF
TRBJ1-2	.	TRBV7-2	CASSLGGLDGYTF
TRBJ2-1	.	TRBV11-2	CASSMGLEDNEQFF
TRBJ1-1	TRBD1	TRBV6-1	CASSAGTGGTEAFF
TRBJ1-5	.	TRBV9	CASSTLGGPNQPQHF
TRBJ2-7	.	TRBV5-6	CASSLSRVSYEQYF
TRBJ1-1	TRBD1	TRBV7-2	CASLWRVGTENTEAFF
TRBJ1-5	TRBD1	TRBV10-1	CASSRDSRYQPQHF
TRBJ1-2	.	TRBV12-5	CASGLVPGLQNGYTF
TRBJ2-7	TRBD2	TRBV7-3	CASSLTSGGSEQYF
TRBJ1-6	.	TRBV7-9	CASSLRGRASNSPLHF
TRBJ2-1	TRBD2	TRBV5-1	CASSPQTSGGNNEQFF
TRBJ2-7	.	TRBV5-6	CASGTFWGSYEQYF
TRBJ2-3	.	TRBV5-4	CASSLRGLPGDTQYF
TRBJ2-7	TRBD1	TRBV19	CASSMGGQGFYEQYF
TRBJ2-7	TRBD1	TRBV18	CASSPPTGGYEQYF
TRBJ2-2	.	TRBV7-2	CASSRGPRSGELFF
TRBJ1-5	TRBD1	TRBV6-5	CASSSTGWAQPQHF
TRBJ2-3	.	TRBV4-1	CASSTVPQGSRDF
TRBJ1-4	TRBD1	TRBV27	CASSSRQGGKLFF
TRBJ1-5	.	TRBV19	CASRESGRGPNQPQHF
TRBJ1-1	TRBD1	TRBV7-9	CASSSRDRRRDTEAFF
TRBJ1-2	.	TRBV2	CASRTNRGNGYTF
TRBJ1-2	.	TRBV11-2	CASSPEGPWTNYGYTF
TRBJ1-4	.	TRBV11-2	CASSLWPYEKLFF
TRBJ2-3	.	TRBV29-1	CSGPVQGTDTQYF
TRBJ1-2	.	TRBV28	CASRQGQDYGYTF
TRBJ2-7	.	TRBV7-6	CASSFLQGGVQYF
TRBJ1-2	.	TRBV5-6	CASSEGYRVGYGYTF
TRBJ2-7	.	TRBV28	CASSFDGQIDYEQYF
TRBJ2-1	.	TRBV6-5	CATGRGAGDNEQFF
TRBJ1-1	.	TRBV7-9	CASSRRGGTEAFF
TRBJ2-7	.	TRBV6-6	CASSYFGTPAYEQYF
TRBJ2-3	TRBD1	TRBV25-1	CASSRQGASDTQYF
TRBJ1-1	TRBD1	TRBV2	CARDRAGTEAFF
TRBJ1-6	TRBD1	TRBV5-1	CASSLGQGDYNSPLHF